Each of the 6 T cell receptor beta chains below was sequenced from the same sample in a study of cytomegalovirus exposure and HLA in healthy donors. Sequenced by immunoSEQ multiplex PCR; TCRdb stores in-frame clones only, minus some. The sample carries over 45,000 clones, about nine tenths recorded once. Material: PBMCs. Every receptor here comes from a woman aged 30 to 39 in good health and CMV-seronegative.

This rearrangement joins TRBV6-6 to TRBJ2-7, with D maybe TRBD2 (6 bases). The germline V gene encodes CDR1 MNHNY and CDR2 SVGAGI (reference sequence). V gave up 6 bases and J gave up 0 bases, with 15 bases separating them. There are 15 residues in the CDR3. This CDR3 is CASSPRSGYSYEQYF. Written as DNA, the CDR3 is TGTGCCAGCAGCCCCAGGAGCGGGTACTCCTACGAGCAGTACTTC.

The CDR3 here is CASSFGGFNGYTF. CDR3 DNA: TGTGCCAGCAGTTTCGGGGGATTTAATGGCTACACCTTC. The J gene is TRBJ1-2, the V gene TRBV27, with a possible D match to TRBD1 (5 bases). Deletions cut 3 bases from V and 6 bases from J, with 11 bases between. The germline gives CDR1 MNHEY, CDR2 SMNVEV (reference sequence). The CDR3 covers 13 residues.

The V call is TRBV7-2, the J call TRBJ2-1, with D tentatively TRBD1 (5 bases). CDR1 and CDR2 from the germline V gene are SGHTA and FQGNSA. CDR3 size: 16 residues. V gave up 2 bases and J gave up 9 bases, with 20 bases separating them. The CDR3, as DNA: TGTGCCAGCAGCTTATTCGGCGGTGGCAGGGAAGTTGAGCAGTTCTTC. Translation: CASSLFGGGREVEQFF.

The gene calls are TRBV5-3 and TRBJ1-2; 8 positions match TRBD1. TRBV5-3 is filed as an ORF, its function uncertain. CDR3 length equals 17 residues. The trim removed 0 bases at V and 8 bases at J, leaving 15 bases unmatched. As DNA, the CDR3 is TGTGCCAGAAGCTTGGATCAGGCGTGGCAGGGGGCGAGGGGCTACACCTTC. Translated: CARSLDQAWQGARGYTF.

This clone was detected only a few times. This rearrangement joins TRBV2 to TRBJ2-7, with 9 bases identical to TRBD1. J was trimmed by 3 bases and V by 6 bases; bases with no gene match: 3. This CDR3 has 13 residues. Germline V gene data show CDR1 as SNHLY and CDR2 as FYNNEI. The CDR3 reads CASSRDRVYEQYF. The DNA of the CDR3 is TGTGCCAGCAGCCGGGACAGGGTCTACGAGCAGTACTTC. Full variable domain (remainder filled in from reference TRBV2 and TRBJ2-7): EPEVTQTPSHQVTQMGQEVILRCVPISNHLYFYWYRQILGQKVEFLVSFYNNEISEKSEIFDDQFSVERPDGSNFTLKIRSTKLEDSAMYFCASSRDRVYEQYFGPGTRLTVT.

The rearrangement joins TRBV29-1 to TRBJ1-1; D is undetermined. The V gene lost 5 bases and the J gene lost 7 bases, with 14 bases spanning the gap. The length of the CDR3 is 12 residues. Per germline, CDR1 SQVTM and CDR2 ANQGSEA. The CDR3 DNA sequence: TGCAGCGTTTCGGTCAGGTTGCTTGAAGCTTTCTTT. This gives the protein CSVSVRLLEAFF.